The present TCR beta chain was sequenced within a study of cytomegalovirus exposure and HLA in healthy donors. The PCR made use of 60 Vbeta and 13 Jbeta primers. The data were produced by immunoSEQ multiplex PCR, yet TCRdb's version contains in-frame clones alone and is incomplete. The table records 85,000 to 100,000 clones, about 79% of them present only once. Study-level findings and limits: Three of the chains that were CMV-associated were confirmed in vitro to be specific for CMV antigens. Within a later analysis, the majority of CMV-associated TCR beta chains appeared HLA-restricted.

Regarding this clone: Its antigen is unknown.

The sequenced sample consisted of PBMCs. The sequence was collected from a male donor in good health and CMV-seropositive.

For the CDR3, the DNA is TGTGCCAGCAGCCCTAGAGGGCAAGAGACCCAGTACTTC. Protein product: CASSPRGQETQYF. This rearrangement joins TRBV11-3 to TRBJ2-5, with a possible D match to TRBD2 (5 bases). The CDR3 contains 13 residues. CDR1 is SGHNT and CDR2 is YENEEA in the germline V gene. The V gene lost 5 bases and the J gene lost 2 bases, with 9 bases spanning the gap. The complete variable domain, with remaining parts taken from reference TRBV11-3 and TRBJ2-5, reads EAGVVQSPRYKIIEKKQPVAFWCNPISGHNTLYWYLQNLGQGPELLIRYENEEAVDDSQLPKDRFSAERLKGVDSTLKIQPAELGDSAVYLCASSPRGQETQYFGPGTRLLVL.